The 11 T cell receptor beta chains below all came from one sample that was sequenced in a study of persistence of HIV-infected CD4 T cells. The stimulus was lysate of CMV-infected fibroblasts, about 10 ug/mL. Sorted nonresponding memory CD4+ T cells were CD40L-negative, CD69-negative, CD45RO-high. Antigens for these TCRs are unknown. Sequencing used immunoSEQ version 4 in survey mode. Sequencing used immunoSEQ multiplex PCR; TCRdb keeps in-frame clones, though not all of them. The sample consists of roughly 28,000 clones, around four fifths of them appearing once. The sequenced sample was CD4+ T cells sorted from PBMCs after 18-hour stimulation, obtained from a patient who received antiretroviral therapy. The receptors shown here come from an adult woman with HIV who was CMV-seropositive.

The CDR3 sequence: CASSERPPGLTF. CDR3 sequence (DNA): TGCGCCAGCAGTGAGAGACCCCCGGGGTTGACCTTC. The chain links TRBV10-1 to TRBJ1-2; no firm D call. CDR3 length equals 12 residues. V was pared by 2 bases and J by 14 bases, with 15 bases between. The V gene's germline CDR1 is WNHNN and CDR2 SYGVQD (reference sequence).

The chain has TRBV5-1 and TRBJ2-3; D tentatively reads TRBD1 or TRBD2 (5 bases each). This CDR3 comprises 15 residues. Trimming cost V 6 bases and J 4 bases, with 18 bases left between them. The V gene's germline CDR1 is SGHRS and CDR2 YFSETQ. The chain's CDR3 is CASNLRDPGADTQYF. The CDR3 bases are TGCGCCAGCAACCTTCGGGACCCTGGGGCAGATACGCAGTATTTT.

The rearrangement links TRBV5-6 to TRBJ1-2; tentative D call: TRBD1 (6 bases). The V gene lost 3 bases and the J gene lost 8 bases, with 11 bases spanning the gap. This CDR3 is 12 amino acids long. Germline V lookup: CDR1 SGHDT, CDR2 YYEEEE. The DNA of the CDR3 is TGTGCCAGCAGCTCGGGACACAAGGGCTACACCTTC. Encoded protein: CASSSGHKGYTF.

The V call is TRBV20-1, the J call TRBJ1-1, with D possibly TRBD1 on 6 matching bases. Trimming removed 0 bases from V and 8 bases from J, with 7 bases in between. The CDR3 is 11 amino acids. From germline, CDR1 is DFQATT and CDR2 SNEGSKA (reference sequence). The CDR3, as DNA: TGCAGTGCTAGAGACGACAGGGAAGCTTTCTTT. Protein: CSARDDREAFF.

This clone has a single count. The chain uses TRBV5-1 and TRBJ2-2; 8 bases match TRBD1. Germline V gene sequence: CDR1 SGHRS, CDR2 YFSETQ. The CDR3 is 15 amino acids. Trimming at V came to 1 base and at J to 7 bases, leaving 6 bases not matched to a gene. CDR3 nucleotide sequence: TGCGCCAGCAGCTTGCGCCAGGGGGCAGGCGGGGAGCTGTTTTTT. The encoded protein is CASSLRQGAGGELFF. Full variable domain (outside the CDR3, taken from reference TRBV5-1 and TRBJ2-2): KAGVTQTPRYLIKTRGQQVTLSCSPISGHRSVSWYQQTPGQGLQFLFEYFSETQRNKGNFPGRFSGRQFSNSRSEMNVSTLELGDSALYLCASSLRQGAGGELFFGEGSRLTVL.

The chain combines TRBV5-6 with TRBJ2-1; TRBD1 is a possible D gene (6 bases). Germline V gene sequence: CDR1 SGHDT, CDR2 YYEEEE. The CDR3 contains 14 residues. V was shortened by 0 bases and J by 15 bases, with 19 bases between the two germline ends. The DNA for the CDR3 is TGTGCCAGCAGCTTGGTCCGGTCTCTGGGCAGGGGGTTCTTC. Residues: CASSLVRSLGRGFF.

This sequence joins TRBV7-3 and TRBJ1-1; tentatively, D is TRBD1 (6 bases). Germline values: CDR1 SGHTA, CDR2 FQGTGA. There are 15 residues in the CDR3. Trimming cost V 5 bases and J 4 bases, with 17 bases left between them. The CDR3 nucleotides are TGTGCCAGCAGCATCTCGACAGGAGGAATCACTGAAGCTTTCTTT. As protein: CASSISTGGITEAFF.

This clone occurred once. CDR3 DNA sequence: TGTGCCAGCAGGAACCTGGAGGGAAGTGGTGAAAAACTGTTTTTT. This encodes CASRNLEGSGEKLFF. V usage is TRBV27 and J usage is TRBJ1-4; D is unclear. Per germline, CDR1 MNHEY and CDR2 SMNVEV (reference sequence). Trimming left V 6 bases short and J 7 bases short, with 18 bases between. This CDR3 has 15 residues.

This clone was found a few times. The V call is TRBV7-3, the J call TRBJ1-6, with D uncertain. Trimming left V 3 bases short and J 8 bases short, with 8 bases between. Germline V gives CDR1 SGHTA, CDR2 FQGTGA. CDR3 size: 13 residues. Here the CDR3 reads CASSLRADSPLHF. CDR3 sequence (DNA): TGTGCCAGCAGCTTGAGGGCTGATTCACCCCTCCACTTT.

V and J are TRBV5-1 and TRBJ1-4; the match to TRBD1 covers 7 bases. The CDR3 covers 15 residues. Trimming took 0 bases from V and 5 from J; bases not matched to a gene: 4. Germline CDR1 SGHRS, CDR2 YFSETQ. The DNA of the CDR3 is TGCGCCAGCAGCTTGGGGGGACAGTTCAATGAAAAACTGTTTTTT. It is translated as CASSLGGQFNEKLFF.

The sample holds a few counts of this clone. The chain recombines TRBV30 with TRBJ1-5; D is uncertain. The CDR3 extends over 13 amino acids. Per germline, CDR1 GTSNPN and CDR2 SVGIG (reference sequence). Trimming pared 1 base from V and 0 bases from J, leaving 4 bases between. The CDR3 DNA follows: TGTGCCTGGAGTGGAGATAGCAATCAGCCCCAGCATTTT. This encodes CAWSGDSNQPQHF.